The T cell receptor beta chain described here comes from a study of blood T cell repertoires in COVID-19. Study-wide context: Italy, Spain and the United States were the sources of the convalescent and acute COVID-19 samples. T cells, B-cell-depleted T cells, or PBMCs supplied cDNA or gDNA.

In the source study's methods: Using reference gene primer amplification, nucleated cell counts were estimated. Method: immunoSEQ multiplex PCR; TCRdb's copy keeps in-frame clones and lacks some. That table gives V, J and clone size, and the DNA gave D and trimming. The table shows just over 90,000 clones, with around 90% occurring only once. The CDR3 extends over 23 amino acids. V lost 4 bases, J lost 5 bases, and 28 bases stayed unmatched. Germline V gene lookup returns CDR1 SGHRS and CDR2 YFSETQ. The sequenced material came from peripheral blood. The source of this sequence is a human donor with active COVID-19. The donor label of this sample is uncertain. This chain uses TRBV5-1 with TRBJ2-5, with 14 positions matching TRBD2. The chain's CDR3 is CASSLWTTGGPRGLAGEGETQYF. DNA for the CDR3: TGCGCCAGCAGCCTCTGGACAACCGGAGGCCCTCGGGGACTAGCGGGGGAAGGTGAGACCCAGTACTTC.